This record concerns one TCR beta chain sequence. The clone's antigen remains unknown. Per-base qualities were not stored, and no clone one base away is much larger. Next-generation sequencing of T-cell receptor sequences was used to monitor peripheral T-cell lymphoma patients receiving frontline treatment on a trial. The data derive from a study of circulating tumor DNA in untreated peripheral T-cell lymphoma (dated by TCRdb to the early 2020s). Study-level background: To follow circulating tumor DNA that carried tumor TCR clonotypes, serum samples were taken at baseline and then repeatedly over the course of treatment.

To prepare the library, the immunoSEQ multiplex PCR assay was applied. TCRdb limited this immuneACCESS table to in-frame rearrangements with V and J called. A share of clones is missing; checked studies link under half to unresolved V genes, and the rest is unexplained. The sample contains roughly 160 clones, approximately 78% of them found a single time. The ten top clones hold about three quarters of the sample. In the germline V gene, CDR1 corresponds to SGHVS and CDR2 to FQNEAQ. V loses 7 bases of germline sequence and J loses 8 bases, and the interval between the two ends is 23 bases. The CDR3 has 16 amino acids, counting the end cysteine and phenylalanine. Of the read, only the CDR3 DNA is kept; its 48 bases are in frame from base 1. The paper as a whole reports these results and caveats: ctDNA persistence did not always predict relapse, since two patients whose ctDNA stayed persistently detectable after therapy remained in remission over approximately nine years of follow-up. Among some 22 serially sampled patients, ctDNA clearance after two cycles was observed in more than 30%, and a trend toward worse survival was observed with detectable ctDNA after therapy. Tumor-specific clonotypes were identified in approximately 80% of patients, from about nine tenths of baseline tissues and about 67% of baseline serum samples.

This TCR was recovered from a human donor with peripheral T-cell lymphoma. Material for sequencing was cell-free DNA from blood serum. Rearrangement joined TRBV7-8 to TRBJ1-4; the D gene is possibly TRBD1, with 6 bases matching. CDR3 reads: CASNPTRGGLREKLFF. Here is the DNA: TGTGCCAGCAACCCAACTCGGGGGGGGCTCCGGGAAAAACTGTTTTTT. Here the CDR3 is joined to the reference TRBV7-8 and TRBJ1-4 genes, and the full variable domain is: GAGVSQSPRYKVAKRGQDVALRCDPISGHVSLFWYQQALGQGPEFLTYFQNEAQLDKSGLPSDRFFAERPEGSVSTLKIQRTQQEDSAVYLCASNPTRGGLREKLFFGSGTQLSVL.